The next 16 T cell receptor beta chains were all read from a single sample in a study of blood T cell repertoires in COVID-19. Assay used: immunoSEQ multiplex PCR; TCRdb lists only in-frame clones, some missing. In the table there are around 310,000 clones, roughly 89% of which are singletons. Material for sequencing was PBMCs or T cells enriched from blood (not recorded which). All receptors come from a woman in her twenties or thirties who had recovered from COVID-19.

The V call is TRBV14, the J call TRBJ2-5; 8 positions agree with TRBD1. Germline CDR1 SGHDN, CDR2 FVKESK. The CDR3 contains 15 residues. V was clipped by 4 bases and J by 4 bases; unmatched bases: 8. DNA of the CDR3: TGTGCCAGCAGCCCCTTCCTCGGACAGGGAGAGACCCAGTACTTC. This translates into CASSPFLGQGETQYF.

For this clone: This sample includes further DNA sequences coding for the same CDR3. V is TRBV7-9 and J is TRBJ1-2; D is possibly TRBD1 (6 bases). Trimming took off 1 base at V and 5 bases at J, with 8 bases between the two ends. The CDR3 is made up of 13 amino acids. Germline values: CDR1 SEHNR, CDR2 FQNEAQ (reference sequence). CDR3 nucleotides: TGTGCCAGCAGCTTAGTAACAGGGTATGGCTACACCTTC. Translating it yields CASSLVTGYGYTF.

V is TRBV3-1 (or the pseudogene TRBV3-2) and J is TRBJ1-3; maybe TRBD1 (5 bases). The V end was cut by 2 bases, the J end by 4 bases, with 24 bases between. Germline lookup yields CDR1 LGHDT and CDR2 YNNKEL (reference sequence). There are 19 residues in the CDR3. This chain's CDR3 is CASSQFFILEPGVGNTIYF. CDR3 sequence (DNA): TGTGCCAGCAGCCAATTTTTCATTTTGGAGCCGGGGGTAGGAAACACCATATATTTT.

The chain uses TRBV19 and TRBJ1-2; possible D gene TRBD1, 5 bases. With 4 bases removed from V and 5 bases from J, the gap between germline ends came to 20 bases. The CDR3 covers 16 residues. Germline lookup yields CDR1 LNHDA and CDR2 SQIVND (reference sequence). The CDR3 DNA sequence: TGTGCCAGTAGTAGGGGACCGAGCGGGAGGAAGTATGGCTACACCTTC. It codes for CASSRGPSGRKYGYTF.

The genes are TRBV7-3 and TRBJ1-2; D might be TRBD1 (5 bases). The CDR3 spans 13 residues. Germline loops: CDR1 SGHTA, CDR2 FQGTGA. Trimming shortened V by 2 bases and J by 1 base, and 5 bases separated the two germline ends. The CDR3: CASSLDSNYGYTF. The CDR3 nucleotides read TGTGCCAGCAGCTTAGACAGTAACTATGGCTACACCTTC. Looking up the rest from reference TRBV7-3 and TRBJ1-2 gives the full variable domain: GAGVSQTPSNKVTEKGKYVELRCDPISGHTALYWYRQSLGQGPEFLIYFQGTGAADDSGLPNDRFFAVRPEGSVSTLKIQRTERGDSAVYLCASSLDSNYGYTFGSGTRLTVV.

This clone came up once. The chain joins TRBV5-1 to TRBJ2-1; D is perhaps TRBD2 (6 bases). CDR1 and CDR2 from the germline V gene are SGHRS and YFSETQ. V was shortened by 2 bases and J by 8 bases, with 17 bases between the two germline ends. The CDR3 totals 15 residues. CDR3 DNA sequence: TGCGCCAGCAGCTTACCGGAGGGCCAATGGGATGAGCAGTTCTTC. Its protein is CASSLPEGQWDEQFF.

The J gene is TRBJ1-1, the V gene TRBV6-4; a weak D match, TRBD1 (6 bases). V shed 3 bases and J shed 1 base, with 6 bases lying between them. From germline, CDR1 is MRHNA and CDR2 SNTAGT. The CDR3 extends over 13 amino acids. The CDR3 nucleotides read TGTGCCAGCAGTGAGGACAGGAACACTGAAGCTTTCTTT. Its protein is CASSEDRNTEAFF.

The genes are TRBV27 and TRBJ2-7; possible D gene TRBD1, 6 bases. Germline CDR1 reads MNHEY; CDR2 reads SMNVEV (reference sequence). This CDR3 contains 14 residues. Trimming left V 4 bases short and J 6 bases short, with 16 bases between. CDR3 bases: TGTGCCAGCAGTTCCTTTTTGCAGGGGCCCGAGCAGTACTTC. This translates into CASSSFLQGPEQYF.

The chain combines TRBV7-9 with TRBJ2-2; 10 positions match TRBD1. CDR1 SEHNR and CDR2 FQNEAQ come from the germline V gene (reference sequence). V lost 5 bases and J lost 3; bases outside the gene matches: 3. The CDR3 consists of 15 residues. CDR3 residues: CASSPGQGDTGELFF. CDR3 bases: TGTGCCAGCAGCCCCGGACAGGGGGACACCGGGGAGCTGTTTTTT.

The chain has TRBV10-3 and TRBJ2-7; TRBD2 matches at 8 bases. CDR1 ENHRY and CDR2 SYGVKD come from the germline V gene. The CDR3 sequence is 13 residues long. V gave up 10 bases and J gave up 5 bases; unmatched junction bases: 10. This CDR3 is CATSGREGHEQYF. The CDR3 DNA is TGTGCCACCAGCGGGAGAGAGGGGCACGAGCAGTACTTC.

This clone was counted a single time. V and J are TRBV10-2 and TRBJ2-3; TRBD2 matches 8 bases. Looked up from germline, CDR1 is WSHSY and CDR2 is SAAADI. Trimming at V came to 11 bases and at J to 4 bases, leaving 14 bases not matched to a gene. The CDR3 is made up of 15 amino acids. The CDR3 protein is CACLAGASPADTQYF. In DNA, the CDR3 is TGCGCCTGCCTAGCGGGTGCCTCCCCCGCAGATACGCAGTATTTT.

This clone has just one count. This chain uses TRBV20-1 with TRBJ2-7, with D uncertain. The ends were cut back, 5 bases at V and 6 bases at J, with 11 bases in the middle. This CDR3 contains 11 residues. Germline CDR1 reads DFQATT; CDR2 reads SNEGSKA (reference sequence). CDR3 bases: TGCAGTGCTGGAAAGGCGGCCGAGCAGTACTTC. Translation: CSAGKAAEQYF.

The V and J genes are TRBV29-1 and TRBJ1-1, with D perhaps matching TRBD1 (5 bases). V lost 7 bases and J lost 7, with 16 bases in between. Per the germline V gene, CDR1 is SQVTM and CDR2 is ANQGSEA. There are 12 residues in the CDR3. For the CDR3, the DNA is TGCAGCGCCCGCAGGGAATCTGGTGAAGCTTTCTTT. This gives the protein CSARRESGEAFF. Filled out from reference TRBV29-1 and TRBJ1-1, the complete variable domain reads SAVISQKPSRDICQRGTSLTIQCQVDSQVTMMFWYRQQPGQSLTLIATANQGSEATYESGFVIDKFPISRPNLTFSTLTVSNMSPEDSSIYLCSARRESGEAFFGQGTRLTVV.

V usage is TRBV5-5 and J usage is TRBJ2-3, with D perhaps matching TRBD2 (6 bases). Germline assignment: CDR1 SGHKS and CDR2 YYEKEE (reference sequence). V was trimmed by 0 bases and J by 5 bases, leaving 16 bases between them. The CDR3 has 16 residues. CDR3 bases: TGTGCCAGCAGCTTGGTAGTGCGGGACTCCCAAGATACGCAGTATTTT. It codes for CASSLVVRDSQDTQYF.

This rearrangement joins TRBV27 to TRBJ1-6; 7 bases match TRBD1. Unmatched junction bases numbered 8, after V lost 3 bases and J lost 9 bases. Germline loops: CDR1 MNHEY, CDR2 SMNVEV (reference sequence). The CDR3 spans 15 residues. CDR3 sequence (DNA): TGTGCCAGCAGTTTTGACAGGGAGGCCCTTTCACCCCTCCACTTT. Translated: CASSFDREALSPLHF.

The CDR3 DNA is TGCGCCAGCAGCTTGGCCAATGGGGGGATCTCCACCACTGAAGCTTTCTTT. Its protein product is CASSLANGGISTTEAFF. The J gene is TRBJ1-1, the V gene TRBV5-1; D might be TRBD1 (5 bases). Germline V gene sequence: CDR1 SGHRS, CDR2 YFSETQ. The ends were cut back, 0 bases at V and 4 bases at J, with 19 bases in the middle. The CDR3 length is 17 residues.